The 22 T cell receptor beta chains below come from one sample, sequenced in a study of T cell repertoires in cytomegalovirus infection. The antigens of these receptors remain unknown. TCRdb analysed the reads with MiXCR anew, one entry per CDR3 protein. Altogether around 200,000 distinct CDR3 sequences are present, about 39% being singletons, with the ten largest covering around 60%. Sequences were derived from CD8+ T cells from cultured PBMCs, sampled from culture after CMV antigen stimulation. These receptors all stem from a human donor in good health (CMV status not recorded). Some clones in this sample may be carry-over from other donors' samples.

The chain recombines TRBV7-8 with TRBJ2-7, with a weak D call TRBD1 (5 bases). Looked up from germline, CDR1 is SGHVS and CDR2 is FQNEAQ. The length of the CDR3 is 14 residues. V was pared by 5 bases and J by 3 bases, with 14 bases between. The CDR3 sequence is CASSRYTGDYEQYF. DNA for the CDR3: TGTGCCAGCAGCCGGTATACAGGAGACTACGAGCAGTACTTC.

This chain uses TRBV11-1 with TRBJ2-1; tentative D call: TRBD2 (6 bases). Germline V lookup: CDR1 SGHAT, CDR2 FQDESV (reference sequence). The V end lost 4 bases, the J end lost 5 bases, and 12 bases lay between the germline ends. The CDR3 runs 14 residues. The CDR3, as DNA: TGTGCCAGCAGCTCCCGGCTAGCGCACAATGAGCAGTTCTTC. Translating gives CASSSRLAHNEQFF.

Only a few counts were recorded for this clonotype. CDR3 bases: TGTGCCAGCAGCTTAACCGCCCCTTCCATGAACACTGAAGCTTTCTTT. This gives the protein CASSLTAPSMNTEAFF. This chain connects TRBV7-3 to TRBJ1-1; no firm D call. V was trimmed by 0 bases and J by 0 bases, leaving 11 bases between them. The CDR3 length is 16 residues. Per the germline V gene, CDR1 is SGHTA and CDR2 is FQGTGA.

This clonotype was found a few times. One junction end does not reproduce the germline sequence, and a read error may be involved. The chain carries TRBV12-5 and TRBJ2-5; D is undetermined. Per germline, CDR1 LGHNT and CDR2 FRNRAP. CDR3 length equals 15 residues. This CDR3 reads CASGLNNSPRDPGNF. Here the CDR3 DNA reads TGTGCTAGTGGTTTAAATAACAGTCCAAGAGACCCAGGAAACTTC.

V and J are TRBV30 and TRBJ2-2; D is perhaps TRBD2 (5 bases). CDR1 GTSNPN and CDR2 SVGIG come from the germline V gene (reference sequence). The length of the CDR3 is 13 residues. V was cut by 5 bases and J by 5 bases, with 12 bases left in between. Here the CDR3 reads CAWSGVLTGELFF. The CDR3 nucleotides read TGTGCCTGGTCCGGGGTCTTAACCGGGGAGCTGTTTTTT. Based on the CDR3 plus reference TRBV30 and TRBJ2-2, the full variable domain is SQTIHQWPATLVQPVGSPLSLECTVEGTSNPNLYWYRQAAGRGLQLLFYSVGIGQISSEVPQNLSASRPQDRQFILSSKKLLLSDSGFYLCAWSGVLTGELFFGEGSRLTVL.

This clonotype was picked up a small number of times. V is TRBV11-1 and J is TRBJ2-3; D remains ambiguous. The V gene lost 5 bases and the J gene lost 3 bases, with 12 bases spanning the gap. The CDR3 sequence is 14 residues long. Germline CDR1 is SGHAT and CDR2 is FQDESV (reference sequence). In DNA, the CDR3 is TGTGCCAGCAGCGTGAAGAGAGGTACAGATACGCAGTATTTT. It specifies CASSVKRGTDTQYF.

The gene calls are TRBV27 and TRBJ2-7; 9 bases line up with TRBD1. The CDR3 covers 17 residues. V trimming: 5 bases; J trimming: 1 base; junction bases outside the gene matches: 12. Germline loops: CDR1 MNHEY, CDR2 SMNVEV (reference sequence). The CDR3 region has the DNA TGTGCCAGCAGTCCGCCCCCTGGGGACAGGGTATCCTACGAGCAGTACTTC. Residues: CASSPPPGDRVSYEQYF.

The chain links TRBV19 to TRBJ2-2; D not certain. The CDR3 spans 12 residues. Germline lookup yields CDR1 LNHDA and CDR2 SQIVND (reference sequence). Trimming took off 2 bases at V and 8 bases at J, with 6 bases between the two ends. The chain's CDR3 is CASSIMAGELFF. The CDR3 nucleotides are TGTGCCAGTAGTATAATGGCTGGGGAGCTGTTTTTT.

The chain links TRBV5-8 to TRBJ1-1; 8 bases are shared with TRBD1. Losses at the gene ends were 8 bases for V and 5 bases for J; bases not matched to a gene: 11. Germline CDR1 is SGHTS and CDR2 is YDEGEE. CDR3 length equals 14 residues. The CDR3 spells CASRDRRRDTEAFF. The CDR3 DNA reads as TGTGCCAGTCGGGACAGGCGGAGAGATACTGAAGCTTTCTTT.

This clonotype was picked up a small number of times. The CDR3 nucleotides read TGTGCCAGCAGCGTTAGGGGGGACTTAGATACGCAGTATTTT. Amino acid sequence: CASSVRGDLDTQYF. This chain uses TRBV6-5 with TRBJ2-3, with D tentatively TRBD1 or TRBD2 (6 bases each). Germline values: CDR1 MNHEY, CDR2 SVGAGI. Trimming took 6 bases from V and 5 from J, leaving 15 bases between them. This CDR3 region has 14 residues.

A few counts support this clonotype. The chain carries TRBV20-1 and TRBJ2-7, with 8 bases lining up with TRBD1. In germline, CDR1 is DFQATT, CDR2 SNEGSKA (reference sequence). The CDR3 is made up of 15 amino acids. After removal of 2 bases from V and 2 bases from J, the junction contained 8 bases not matched to a gene. CDR3 DNA sequence: TGCAGTGCTAGACGCCTGACAGGGGAACCCTACGAGCAGTACTTC. Encoded protein: CSARRLTGEPYEQYF.

This clonotype was detected only a few times. V gene TRBV27 combines with J gene TRBJ1-5; D is unresolved. In germline, CDR1 is MNHEY, CDR2 SMNVEV (reference sequence). V lost 0 bases and J 7 bases, leaving 10 bases between the germline ends. The CDR3 contains 14 residues. In DNA form, the CDR3 reads TGTGCCAGCAGTTTATCTGTGGGTGGGCAGCCCCAGCATTTT. This codes for CASSLSVGGQPQHF.

The rearrangement joins TRBV20-1 to TRBJ2-1; D is perhaps TRBD2 (6 bases). The CDR3 contains 16 residues. V lost 5 bases, J lost 4 bases, and 21 bases lay in between. Per germline, CDR1 DFQATT and CDR2 SNEGSKA (reference sequence). CDR3 region: CSADGTPGYNYNEQFF. The CDR3 bases are TGCAGTGCTGACGGGACTCCCGGTTACAATTACAATGAGCAGTTCTTC.

V usage is TRBV7-8 and J usage is TRBJ2-7; D is possibly TRBD2 (6 bases). This CDR3 has 13 residues. V was cut by 5 bases and J by 1 base, with 9 bases left in between. Germline CDR1 is SGHVS and CDR2 is FQNEAQ. CDR3 sequence: CASSMGLSYEQYF. The CDR3, as DNA: TGTGCCAGCAGCATGGGACTTTCCTACGAGCAGTACTTC.

This chain connects TRBV18 to TRBJ2-3; a possible D gene is TRBD2 (5 bases). Germline CDR1 is KGHSH and CDR2 is LQKENI. V was cut by 0 bases and J by 3 bases, with 10 bases left in between. CDR3 length: 15 residues. Here the CDR3 DNA reads TGTGCCAGCTCACCACCGCGGGTGGGGACAGATACGCAGTATTTT. Protein sequence: CASSPPRVGTDTQYF. Full variable domain (missing parts from reference TRBV18 and TRBJ2-3): NAGVMQNPRHLVRRRGQEARLRCSPMKGHSHVYWYRQLPEEGLKFMVYLQKENIIDESGMPKERFSAEFPKEGPSILRIQQVVRGDSAAYFCASSPPRVGTDTQYFGPGTRLTVL.

In the case of this clonotype: This could be a read error, since a much larger clone is one nucleotide away. J is TRBJ2-7 and V is TRBV11-1, with 7 positions matching TRBD1. V was pared by 3 bases and J by 2 bases, with 4 bases of the junction left unmatched. The CDR3 has 14 residues. Germline CDR1 and CDR2: SGHAT and FQDESV (reference sequence). CDR3: CASSFPGQPYEQYF. CDR3 nucleotide sequence: TGTGCCAGCAGCTTCCCGGGACAGCCCTACGAGCAGTACTTC.

Ten or more counts support this clonotype. The chain has TRBV11-2 and TRBJ2-5; maybe TRBD1 (6 bases). Trimming took off 6 bases at V and 2 bases at J, with 16 bases between the two ends. Germline CDR1 SGHAT, CDR2 FQNNGV. CDR3 size: 15 residues. The DNA for the CDR3 is TGTGCCAGCAGTCGGACCGCAGGGACACAAGAGACCCAGTACTTC. It translates to CASSRTAGTQETQYF.

V and J are TRBV14 and TRBJ1-5, with TRBD1 identical over 7 bases. Germline CDR1 SGHDN, CDR2 FVKESK. V dropped 1 base and J dropped 4; count of bases not matched to a gene: 13. There are 18 residues in the CDR3. As DNA, the CDR3 is TGTGCCAGCAGCCAAGTCCCTACCGACAGGGCTAAAAATCAGCCCCAGCATTTT. It translates to CASSQVPTDRAKNQPQHF. Complete variable domain (other parts from reference TRBV14 and TRBJ1-5): EAGVTQFPSHSVIEKGQTVTLRCDPISGHDNLYWYRRVMGKEIKFLLHFVKESKQDESGMPNNRFLAERTGGTYSTLKVQPAELEDSGVYFCASSQVPTDRAKNQPQHFGDGTRLSIL.

This clonotype was seen only a few times. The chain links TRBV20-1 to TRBJ2-5, with 10 positions matching TRBD2. The V gene's germline CDR1 is DFQATT and CDR2 SNEGSKA (reference sequence). The CDR3 is 16 amino acids. The J segment lost 10 bases and the V segment lost 2 bases, leaving 16 bases of the junction unmatched. The CDR3 coding sequence is TGCAGTGCTAGATTCTCCTCCGGACTAGCGGCCAGGGACCAGTACTTC. Its translation is CSARFSSGLAARDQYF.

This chain joins TRBV29-1 and TRBJ2-7; D not resolved. CDR1 and CDR2 (germline): SQVTM, ANQGSEA. The CDR3 has 11 residues. Trimming shortened V by 4 bases and J by 6 bases, and 10 bases separated the two germline ends. DNA of the CDR3: TGCAGCGTTGCCCCCGGGCCCGAGCAGTACTTC. It codes for CSVAPGPEQYF.

The chain links TRBV27 to TRBJ2-1; D possibly matches TRBD1 or TRBD2 (6 bases each). Trimming removed 11 bases from V and 9 bases from J, with 20 bases in between. From germline, CDR1 is MNHEY and CDR2 SMNVEV (reference sequence). The CDR3 consists of 13 residues. The DNA of the CDR3 is TGTGCCGCCGCCCGGGGGCTGCGGAGTGAGCAGTTCTTC. It specifies CAAARGLRSEQFF.

This clonotype was observed a few times. The rearrangement joins TRBV7-9 to TRBJ1-4, with 9 bases that match TRBD1. Germline CDR1 and CDR2: SEHNR and FQNEAQ (reference sequence). This CDR3 region has 19 residues. J was trimmed by 7 bases and V by 4 bases; bases with no gene match: 19. The CDR3 DNA sequence: TGTGCCAGCAGCTCTACCTACCGGGACAGGGAAGCGCAGGGTGAAAAACTGTTTTTT. Translating gives CASSSTYRDREAQGEKLFF.